This T cell receptor (beta chain) appears in the sequencing data of a study of shared clonotypes between healthy human individuals. The data were produced by immunoSEQ multiplex PCR, yet TCRdb's version contains in-frame clones alone and is incomplete. The sample carries millions of clones, approximately 95% recorded once. There are 15 residues in the CDR3. Germline CDR1 LNHDA, CDR2 SQIVND (reference sequence). Trimming cost V 4 bases and J 4 bases; bases outside gene matches: 5. The chain is built from TRBV19 and TRBJ2-1; 9 bases align to TRBD1. The sequence came from a man between 18 and 35 years old in good health. Some clones in this sample may be carry-over from other donors' samples. Sequencing was carried out using naive CD4+ T cells from PBMCs. As for subset: CD45RA+ positively selected. The CDR3 region is CASSRSGTGYNEQFF. The CDR3 DNA follows: TGTGCCAGTAGTAGAAGTGGGACAGGGTACAATGAGCAGTTCTTC.